This T cell receptor beta chain is from a study of response to subunit inactivated influenza vaccine. From germline, CDR1 is LNHDA and CDR2 SQIVND (reference sequence). The CDR3 is 13 residues long. The ends were cut back, 0 bases at V and 14 bases at J, with 11 bases in the middle. TCRdb ran MiXCR on the RT-PCR reads and lists one entry per CDR3 protein. The table records about 170,000 distinct CDR3 sequences, about 12% of them present only once. These data were also filed under a second study, of T cells expressing NK-cell markers. That report adds: A 5'RACE template switching approach incorporating UMIs was used to make TCR beta cDNA.

The sequence derives from a man aged 50-59 years who received an inactivated influenza vaccine. This sample comprised CD8+ T cells sorted from PBMCs, obtained about 11 days after vaccination. V gene TRBV19 combines with J gene TRBJ1-6; D is uncertain. The chain's CDR3 is CASSIDPAATLHF. As DNA, the CDR3 is TGTGCCAGTAGTATAGATCCGGCCGCCACCCTCCACTTT.